These 10 T cell receptor beta chains share one sample of origin, sequenced in a study of blood T cell repertoires in COVID-19. TCRdb's copy holds only in-frame clones and misses some; the assay was immunoSEQ multiplex PCR. The data show 200,000 to 300,000 clones, more than 75% seen once. Sequenced material: peripheral blood. The receptors originated from a woman aged 55-75 years who had recovered from COVID-19.

The V and J genes are TRBV5-1 and TRBJ1-3; possibly TRBD1 for D (5 bases). V was trimmed by 4 bases and J by 2 bases, leaving 10 bases between them. The length of the CDR3 is 14 residues. Germline V CDR1 and CDR2: SGHRS, YFSETQ. The CDR3 sequence is CASSGRGTGNTIYF. DNA of the CDR3: TGCGCCAGCAGCGGAAGGGGCACTGGAAACACCATATATTTT. Full variable domain (rest looked up from reference TRBV5-1 and TRBJ1-3): KAGVTQTPRYLIKTRGQQVTLSCSPISGHRSVSWYQQTPGQGLQFLFEYFSETQRNKGNFPGRFSGRQFSNSRSEMNVSTLELGDSALYLCASSGRGTGNTIYFGEGSWLTVV.

This chain joins TRBV3-1 (or the pseudogene TRBV3-2) and TRBJ1-2; 8 bases match TRBD1. V was clipped by 0 bases and J by 4 bases; unmatched bases: 10. Germline assignment: CDR1 LGHDT and CDR2 YNNKEL (reference sequence). The length of the CDR3 is 17 residues. The CDR3 nucleotides are TGTGCCAGCAGCCAAGATCTTTGGCAGGGGGCAACCTATGGCTACACCTTC. This encodes CASSQDLWQGATYGYTF.

V gene TRBV5-1 combines with J gene TRBJ1-5, with D perhaps matching TRBD1 (5 bases). Germline V lookup: CDR1 SGHRS, CDR2 YFSETQ. Trimming removed 4 bases at V and 7 bases at J, with 12 bases between. CDR3 length: 13 amino acids. The CDR3 DNA is TGCGCCAGCAGCCTGGGACCCGGGCAGCCCCAGCATTTT. Its protein product is CASSLGPGQPQHF.

The rearrangement links TRBV19 to TRBJ2-1; 7 positions match TRBD1. Germline V gene sequence: CDR1 LNHDA, CDR2 SQIVND (reference sequence). The trim removed 4 bases at V and 7 bases at J, leaving 10 bases unmatched. The CDR3 has 15 residues. The CDR3, as DNA: TGTGCCAGTAGTACCTCTACAGGGGTTTGGAATGAGCAGTTCTTC. It yields the protein CASSTSTGVWNEQFF.

This sequence joins TRBV15 and TRBJ2-5; a weak D match, TRBD2 (5 bases). The V gene lost 1 base and the J gene lost 13 bases, with 19 bases spanning the gap. Looked up from germline, CDR1 is LNHNV and CDR2 is YYDKDF (reference sequence). The CDR3 runs to 14 residues. The CDR3 is CATSRGEGSPRPYF. The DNA of the CDR3 is TGTGCCACCAGCAGAGGAGAGGGATCCCCCCGCCCGTACTTC.

CDR3 nucleotide sequence: TGTGCCAGCAGCCCCAGACCCACAGGGGGCATCGGAGCCAAAAACATTCAGTACTTC. Residues: CASSPRPTGGIGAKNIQYF. This sequence joins TRBV7-3 and TRBJ2-4; 9 bases map to TRBD1. The CDR3 covers 19 residues. With 5 bases clipped from V and 0 bases from J, the junction kept 14 bases outside the gene matches. Germline V gene sequence: CDR1 SGHTA, CDR2 FQGTGA.

This clone was found once. This chain connects TRBV5-1 to TRBJ2-5, with 7 bases lining up with TRBD2. With 2 bases clipped from V and 1 base from J, the junction kept 5 bases outside the gene matches. CDR1 and CDR2 from the germline V gene are SGHRS and YFSETQ. The CDR3 is made up of 15 amino acids. CDR3 nucleotides: TGCGCCAGCAGCTTCGGGGCTAGCGGCCAAGAGACCCAGTACTTC. This sequence encodes CASSFGASGQETQYF. The whole variable domain, filled in from reference TRBV5-1 and TRBJ2-5, reads KAGVTQTPRYLIKTRGQQVTLSCSPISGHRSVSWYQQTPGQGLQFLFEYFSETQRNKGNFPGRFSGRQFSNSRSEMNVSTLELGDSALYLCASSFGASGQETQYFGPGTRLLVL.

The rearrangement links TRBV18 to TRBJ1-1, with 7 nucleotides matching TRBD1. Germline lookup yields CDR1 KGHSH and CDR2 LQKENI. CDR3 size: 14 residues. The V and J ends lost 6 bases and 4 bases, in that order; junction bases with no gene match: 8. The CDR3 here is CASSRLGQTTEAFF. The CDR3 nucleotides read TGTGCCAGCTCTCGCTTGGGACAGACCACTGAAGCTTTCTTT. Full variable domain (remainder filled in from reference TRBV18 and TRBJ1-1): NAGVMQNPRHLVRRRGQEARLRCSPMKGHSHVYWYRQLPEEGLKFMVYLQKENIIDESGMPKERFSAEFPKEGPSILRIQQVVRGDSAAYFCASSRLGQTTEAFFGQGTRLTVV.

This clone was detected only once. The chain has TRBV5-1 and TRBJ2-7; 11 positions agree with TRBD1. After removal of 4 bases from V and 0 bases from J, the junction contained 0 bases not matched to a gene. The CDR3 loop spans 14 amino acids. Germline lookup yields CDR1 SGHRS and CDR2 YFSETQ. CDR3 sequence: CASSGTGGSYEQYF. The CDR3 DNA reads TGCGCCAGCAGCGGGACAGGGGGCTCCTACGAGCAGTACTTC.

This clone was counted once. V and J are TRBV19 and TRBJ2-3; TRBD1 matches at 7 bases. The CDR3 loop spans 15 amino acids. In germline, CDR1 is LNHDA, CDR2 SQIVND (reference sequence). V lost 0 bases, J lost 4 bases, and 4 bases stayed unmatched. DNA of the CDR3: TGTGCCAGTAGTATAGAAACAGGGGTCCCAGATACGCAGTATTTT. Its translation: CASSIETGVPDTQYF.